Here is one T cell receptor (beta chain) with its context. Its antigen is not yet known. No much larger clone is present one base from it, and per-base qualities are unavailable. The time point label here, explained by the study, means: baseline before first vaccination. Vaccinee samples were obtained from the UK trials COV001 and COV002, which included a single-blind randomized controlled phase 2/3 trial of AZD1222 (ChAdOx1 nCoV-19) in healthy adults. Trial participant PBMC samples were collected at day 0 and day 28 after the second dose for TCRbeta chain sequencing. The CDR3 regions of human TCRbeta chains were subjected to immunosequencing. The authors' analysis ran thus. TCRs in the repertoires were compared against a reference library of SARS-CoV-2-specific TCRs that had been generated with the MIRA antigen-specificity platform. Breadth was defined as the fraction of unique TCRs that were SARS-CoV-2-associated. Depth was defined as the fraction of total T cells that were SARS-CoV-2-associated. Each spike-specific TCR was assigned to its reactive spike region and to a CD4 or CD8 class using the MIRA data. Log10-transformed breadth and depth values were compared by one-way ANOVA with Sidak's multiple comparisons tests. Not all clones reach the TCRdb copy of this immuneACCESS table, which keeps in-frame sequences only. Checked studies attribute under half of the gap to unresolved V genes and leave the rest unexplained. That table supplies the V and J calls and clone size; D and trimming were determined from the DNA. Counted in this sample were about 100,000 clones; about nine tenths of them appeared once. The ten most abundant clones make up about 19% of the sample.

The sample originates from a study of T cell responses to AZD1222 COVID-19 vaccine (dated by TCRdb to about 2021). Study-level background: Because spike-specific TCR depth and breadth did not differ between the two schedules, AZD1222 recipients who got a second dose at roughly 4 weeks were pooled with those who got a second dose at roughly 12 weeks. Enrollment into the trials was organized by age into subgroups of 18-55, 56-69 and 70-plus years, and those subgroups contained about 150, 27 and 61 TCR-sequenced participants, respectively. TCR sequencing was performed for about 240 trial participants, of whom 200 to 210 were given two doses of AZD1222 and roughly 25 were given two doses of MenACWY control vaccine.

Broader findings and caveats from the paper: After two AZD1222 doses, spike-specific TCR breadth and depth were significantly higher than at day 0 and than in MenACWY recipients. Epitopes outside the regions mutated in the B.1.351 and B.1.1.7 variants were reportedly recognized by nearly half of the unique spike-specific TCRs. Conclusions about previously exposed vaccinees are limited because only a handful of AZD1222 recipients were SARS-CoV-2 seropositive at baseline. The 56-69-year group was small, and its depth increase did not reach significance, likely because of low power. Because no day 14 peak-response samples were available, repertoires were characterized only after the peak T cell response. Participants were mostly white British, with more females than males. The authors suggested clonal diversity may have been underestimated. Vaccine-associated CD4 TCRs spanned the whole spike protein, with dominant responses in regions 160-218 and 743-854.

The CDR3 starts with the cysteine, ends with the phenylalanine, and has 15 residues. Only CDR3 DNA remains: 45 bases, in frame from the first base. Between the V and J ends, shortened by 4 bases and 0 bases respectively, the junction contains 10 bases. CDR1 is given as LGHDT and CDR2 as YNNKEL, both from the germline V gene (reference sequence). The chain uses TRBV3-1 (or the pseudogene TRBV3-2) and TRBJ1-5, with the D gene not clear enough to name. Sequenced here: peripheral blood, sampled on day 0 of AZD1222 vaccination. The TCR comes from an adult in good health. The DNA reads TGTGCCAGCAGCCTCAGCCCATATAGCAATCAGCCCCAGCATTTT. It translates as CASSLSPYSNQPQHF.